This TCR beta chain came from a study of cytotoxic CD8 clonotypes in ibrutinib-treated CLL. Note on this clone: What it binds is not known.

Whole-study results and caveats: Baseline clonality was higher than in age-matched healthy donors and moved in step with circulating CD8+ T-cell counts. Samples were collected at differing times from sustained-remission and progressing patients. Clonality, elevated at ibrutinib response, dropped back toward baseline at progression.

The germline CDR1 and CDR2 sequences are SGHDT and YYEEEE. There are 14 residues in the CDR3. Trimming shortened V by 1 base and J by 0 bases, and 8 bases separated the two germline ends. T cells were sequenced at a targeted depth of 1 in 200,000 to 1 in 1 million. Repertoires were generated with immunoSEQ multiplex PCR, while TCRdb's copy carries only in-frame clones and drops some. The sample contains around 70,000 clones, 80% of which appear only once. The sequence derives from a human donor with chronic lymphocytic leukemia. The specimen was PBMCs, collected at disease progression, from a patient treated with ibrutinib. The chain has TRBV5-6 and TRBJ2-7; the D gene is possibly TRBD2 (5 bases). The CDR3 loop is CASSLRRGSYEQYF. CDR3 nucleotides: TGTGCCAGCAGCTTGCGACGGGGCTCCTACGAGCAGTACTTC.